A selection of T cell receptor beta chains follows, all from one sample in a study of blood T cell repertoires in COVID-19. Sequenced by immunoSEQ multiplex PCR; TCRdb stores in-frame clones only, minus some. The sample has more than 95,000 clones, around 90% seen once. The sequenced sample was peripheral blood. The receptor set was obtained from a man aged 45-65 years in a cohort sampled during active COVID-19. Both conserved end residues are part of each CDR3. Each record gives: J gene, clone size, V gene, D gene, CDR3 protein, CDR3 DNA. The D gene is left open where the match is weak. Not every row has a clone size; where given, it reads once, few, many or a size class.

TRBJ2-3 - TRBV5-1 TRBD2 CASSLASGGARDTQYF TGCGCCAGCAGCTTGGCAAGCGGGGGGGCCAGAGATACGCAGTATTTT
TRBJ2-6 - TRBV2 - CASSEALSGGSNVLTF TGTGCCAGCAGTGAAGCGCTGTCGGGTGGGTCCAACGTCCTGACTTTC
TRBJ2-5 - TRBV11-3 TRBD2 CASSLMRGSQETQYF TGTGCCAGCAGCTTAATGCGGGGGAGCCAAGAGACCCAGTACTTC
TRBJ2-5 - TRBV11-2 TRBD1 CASSSDPGGRETQYF TGTGCCAGCAGCTCGGACCCAGGGGGCCGGGAGACCCAGTACTTC
TRBJ2-3 few TRBV27 TRBD2 CASSRAGDHTDTQYF TGTGCCAGCAGCCGAGCGGGGGACCACACAGATACGCAGTATTTT
TRBJ1-4 - TRBV29-1 - CSVGAGPSTNEKLFF TGCAGCGTTGGTGCGGGGCCCTCAACTAATGAAAAACTGTTTTTT
TRBJ1-1 few TRBV3-1/TRBV3-2 - CASSPQGSGTEAFF TGTGCCAGCAGCCCCCAGGGGAGTGGGACTGAAGCTTTCTTT
TRBJ2-6 - TRBV13 - CASSLTGRSSGANVLTF TGTGCCAGCAGCTTAACAGGGCGCAGCTCTGGGGCCAACGTCCTGACTTTC
TRBJ2-3 once TRBV19 TRBD2 CASSIKASGTSTDTQYF TGTGCCAGTAGTATAAAAGCTAGCGGGACTAGCACAGATACGCAGTATTTT
TRBJ2-2 once TRBV24-1 TRBD1 CATSDADRGRFF TGTGCCACCAGTGACGCCGACAGGGGCCGATTTTTT
TRBJ1-1 - TRBV28 - CASGWGATEAFF TGTGCCAGCGGTTGGGGCGCCACTGAAGCTTTCTTT
TRBJ1-3 - TRBV18 - CASSPLTARSSGNTIYF TGTGCCAGCTCACCCTTGACAGCCCGGAGCTCTGGAAACACCATATATTTT
TRBJ2-1 - TRBV11-3 - CASSPLGLDEQFF TGTGCCAGCAGCCCCCTAGGACTGGATGAGCAGTTCTTC
TRBJ2-1 - TRBV4-1 - CASSQVGAGNNEQFF TGCGCCAGCAGCCAAGTTGGAGCGGGCAACAATGAGCAGTTCTTC
TRBJ2-7 - TRBV19 - CASSIDRTSAQYF TGTGCCAGTAGTATAGATCGGACTTCCGCGCAGTACTTC
TRBJ1-2 - TRBV6-5 - CASLTTGNSYGYTF TGTGCCAGCCTCACAACAGGGAACAGTTATGGCTACACCTTC
TRBJ2-3 - TRBV4-3 TRBD2 CASSQATSGGPTDTQYF TGCGCCAGCAGCCAAGCCACTAGCGGGGGCCCCACAGATACGCAGTATTTT
TRBJ2-1 - TRBV5-8 - CASSSAGVGQFF TGTGCCAGCAGCTCCGCGGGCGTAGGGCAGTTCTTC
TRBJ1-1 few TRBV4-1 - CASSHRREGGAEAFF TGCGCCAGCAGCCACAGACGGGAAGGTGGTGCTGAAGCTTTCTTT
TRBJ1-4 - TRBV2 - CASKVIGLENEKLFF TGTGCCAGCAAAGTTATAGGTCTAGAGAATGAAAAACTGTTTTTT
TRBJ1-1 once TRBV5-1 - CASSLTPGVGLNTEAFF TGCGCCAGCAGCTTGACCCCCGGGGTGGGGTTGAACACTGAAGCTTTCTTT
TRBJ2-1 - TRBV7-9 - CASSLATSGVNEQFF TGTGCCAGCAGCTTAGCGACCTCGGGGGTAAATGAGCAGTTCTTC
TRBJ1-3 - TRBV2 - CASSWSREGSGNTIYF TGTGCCAGCAGCTGGAGCAGGGAAGGCTCTGGAAACACCATATATTTT
TRBJ1-5 few TRBV2 TRBD1 CASSLTGRENQPQHF TGTGCCAGCAGCCTGACAGGGAGAGAGAATCAGCCCCAGCATTTT
TRBJ1-2 - TRBV24-1 - CATSDGQGSYGYTF TGTGCCACCAGTGATGGGCAGGGGAGCTATGGCTACACCTTC
TRBJ1-2 - TRBV25-1 - CASSVQRGGYTF TGTGCCAGCAGTGTGCAGCGGGGTGGCTACACCTTC
TRBJ1-6 few TRBV5-6 - CASRNRASNSPLHF TGTGCCAGCAGAAACAGGGCGAGTAATTCACCCCTCCACTTT
TRBJ1-1 once TRBV5-5 TRBD1 CASSKGQGGTEAFF TGTGCCAGCAGCAAGGGACAGGGCGGGACTGAAGCTTTCTTT
TRBJ1-2 - TRBV5-6 - CASSPPGHGGYTF TGTGCCAGCAGCCCTCCTGGACACGGAGGCTACACCTTC
TRBJ2-5 - TRBV2 TRBD2 CASRRTSGEQETQYF TGTGCCAGCAGGAGGACTAGCGGAGAACAAGAGACCCAGTACTTC
TRBJ1-5 - TRBV2 - CASTTGNQPQHF TGTGCCAGCACAACAGGGAATCAGCCCCAGCATTTT
TRBJ2-2 - TRBV30 TRBD2 CAWSIIGGLAGANTGELFF TGTGCCTGGAGCATCATCGGGGGGCTAGCGGGGGCCAACACCGGGGAGCTGTTTTTT
TRBJ2-2 - TRBV11-2 - CASSLRGNTGELFF TGTGCCAGCAGCTTACGAGGAAACACCGGGGAGCTGTTTTTT
TRBJ1-5 - TRBV6-6 TRBD1 CASSSRDRGYNQPQHF TGTGCCAGCAGTAGCCGGGACAGGGGCTACAATCAGCCCCAGCATTTT
TRBJ1-3 - TRBV6-1 - CASSKEGAVAGGNTIYF TGTGCCAGCAGTAAAGAGGGTGCGGTTGCGGGAGGAAACACCATATATTTT
TRBJ2-7 - TRBV28 TRBD1 CASRGTGTLYEQYF TGTGCCAGCAGGGGGACAGGGACCCTCTACGAGCAGTACTTC
TRBJ1-6 - TRBV6-5 - CASRADRGHNSPLHF TGTGCCAGCAGAGCGGACAGAGGCCATAATTCACCCCTCCACTTT
TRBJ2-1 - TRBV2 - CASSSQGKNYNEQFF TGTGCCAGCAGTTCTCAGGGAAAGAACTACAATGAGCAGTTCTTC
TRBJ2-2 - TRBV4-1 - CASSQARGGGATGELFF TGCGCCAGCAGCCAAGCGAGGGGAGGCGGGGCCACCGGGGAGCTGTTTTTT
TRBJ2-2 - TRBV7-3 - CASSLDQGTGELFF TGTGCCAGCAGCTTAGACCAGGGTACCGGGGAGCTGTTTTTT
TRBJ2-1 - TRBV15 TRBD1 CATSLRDSARGEQFF TGTGCCACCAGCCTCCGGGACAGCGCTCGGGGTGAGCAGTTCTTC